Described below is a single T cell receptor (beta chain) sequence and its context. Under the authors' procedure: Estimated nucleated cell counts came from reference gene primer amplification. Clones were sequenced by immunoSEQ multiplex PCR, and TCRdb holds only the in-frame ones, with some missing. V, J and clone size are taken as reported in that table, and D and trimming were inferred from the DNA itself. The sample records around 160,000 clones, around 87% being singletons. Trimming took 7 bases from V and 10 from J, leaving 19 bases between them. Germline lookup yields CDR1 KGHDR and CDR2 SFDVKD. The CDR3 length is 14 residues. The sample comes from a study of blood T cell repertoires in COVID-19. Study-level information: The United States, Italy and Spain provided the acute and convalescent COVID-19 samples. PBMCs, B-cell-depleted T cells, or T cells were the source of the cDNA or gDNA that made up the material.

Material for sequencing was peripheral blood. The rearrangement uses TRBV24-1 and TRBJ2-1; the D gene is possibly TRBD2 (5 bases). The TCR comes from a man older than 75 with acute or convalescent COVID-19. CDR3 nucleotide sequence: TGTGCCACCAGATCCCCAGACCCCCCGGGGGAGCAGTTCTTC. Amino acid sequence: CATRSPDPPGEQFF.